This record looks at one T cell receptor (beta chain) sequence and its context. Its antigen is currently not known. No per-base quality is available; no much larger clone lies one base away. The data belong to a study of T cell responses to AZD1222 COVID-19 vaccine (dated by TCRdb to the early 2020s). With regard to the full study: AZD1222 recipients whose second dose came at about 4 weeks and those whose second dose came at about 12 weeks were combined into one group, since spike-specific TCR depth and breadth did not differ between the two schedules. A total of approximately 250 trial participants underwent TCR sequencing, of whom 207 had received two doses of AZD1222 and some 25 had received two doses of the MenACWY control vaccine. Trial participants were enrolled by age into 18-55, 56-69 and 70-plus year subgroups, with roughly 150, 30 and 60 TCR-sequenced participants respectively.

The CDR3 regions of human TCRbeta chains were subjected to immunosequencing. In the paper's pipeline: TCRs in the repertoires were compared against a reference library of SARS-CoV-2-specific TCRs that had been generated with the MIRA antigen-specificity platform. Breadth was defined as the fraction of unique TCRs that were SARS-CoV-2-associated, and depth was defined as the fraction of total T cells that were SARS-CoV-2-associated. Using the MIRA data, every spike-specific TCR was mapped to the spike region that the TCR reacted to and assigned to either a CD4 or a CD8 class. Log10-transformed breadth and depth values were compared by one-way ANOVA with Sidak's multiple comparisons tests. TCRdb's version of the immuneACCESS table is confined to in-frame rearrangements and falls short of the full clone set. An unresolved V gene accounts for under half of the shortfall where checked; the remainder is of unknown origin. The D gene and trimming were derived from the DNA, and the V and J assignments and clone size from that table. This sample lists about 120,000 clones; 91% were detected once. Clones ranked in the top ten supply almost 5.5% of the sample.

In light of the paper, this sample's time point label describes: baseline before first vaccination. Vaccinee samples were obtained from the UK trials COV001 and COV002, which included a single-blind randomized controlled phase 2/3 trial of AZD1222 (ChAdOx1 nCoV-19) in healthy adults. For TCRbeta chain sequencing, PBMC samples from trial participants were taken at day 0 and at day 28 after the second dose. Study-level results and caveats: Most participants were white British and females outnumbered males, and the authors suggested that clonal diversity may have been underestimated. Because no day 14 peak-response samples were available, repertoires were characterized only after the peak T cell response. Vaccine-associated CD4 TCRs spanned the whole spike protein, with dominant responses in regions 160-218 and 743-854. Conclusions about previously exposed vaccinees are limited because only a handful of AZD1222 recipients were SARS-CoV-2 seropositive at baseline. In the small 56-69-year group, the increase in depth fell short of significance, most likely because of low power. A significant rise in spike-specific TCR breadth and depth was observed after two AZD1222 doses relative to day 0 and relative to MenACWY recipients. Reportedly, almost half of the unique spike-specific TCRs recognized epitopes lying outside the regions that are mutated in the B.1.351 and B.1.1.7 variants.

Relative to germline, V is missing 4 bases and J is missing 1 base, with 11 bases of the junction outside any gene match. Measured from the cysteine to the phenylalanine, the CDR3 is 16 residues long. Only the CDR3 portion is preserved as DNA: 48 bases, with reading frame beginning at the first base. The germline V gene (reference sequence) provides CDR1 GTSNPN and CDR2 SVGIG. The sequence links TRBV30 to TRBJ1-1, and 8 bases in between align with TRBD1. This sample comprised peripheral blood, obtained on day 0 of AZD1222 vaccination. This sequence was found in an adult in good health. The CDR3 reads as follows: CAWKVTHRGGNTEAFF. Read as DNA, the sequence is TGTGCCTGGAAAGTTACCCACAGGGGGGGGAACACTGAAGCTTTCTTT.